The rows below give T cell receptor beta chains drawn from one sample of a study of CD8+ T cells in alopecia areata. Sequencing used immunoSEQ multiplex PCR; TCRdb keeps in-frame clones, though not all of them. The sample shows roughly 200,000 clones, 63% of them seen only once. Sequencing used CD4+ T cells sorted from blood, obtained at week 0. The receptors stem from a human donor with alopecia areata. Each CDR3 is given with its conserved first and last residue. A D gene is named only where the DNA matches it firmly. Size is stated for part of the rows, as once, few or many counts, or as a class when the clone is expanded.

J: TRBJ2-6; D: TRBD2; size: NA; V: TRBV18; CDR3: CASSPPASGGLGANVLTF; DNA: TGTGCCAGCTCACCACCGGCTAGCGGGGGGCTCGGGGCCAACGTCCTGACTTTC
J: TRBJ2-7; D: NA; size: NA; V: TRBV27; CDR3: CASRPTVTYEQYF; DNA: TGTGCCAGTCGCCCGACAGTGACCTACGAGCAGTACTTC
J: TRBJ2-3; D: TRBD2; size: NA; V: TRBV29-1; CDR3: CSVQKGRGGFTDTQYF; DNA: TGCAGCGTCCAAAAGGGGCGGGGGGGCTTCACAGATACGCAGTATTTT
J: TRBJ1-1; D: NA; size: NA; V: TRBV30; CDR3: CAWTFPLDTEAFF; DNA: TGTGCCTGGACATTTCCGCTGGACACTGAAGCTTTCTTT
J: TRBJ1-1; D: NA; size: few; V: TRBV28; CDR3: CASSVRTGLTRAFF; DNA: TGTGCCAGCAGTGTAAGAACAGGGCTTACGAGGGCTTTCTTT
J: TRBJ1-4; D: NA; size: NA; V: TRBV9; CDR3: CASSVAAGSTNEKLFF; DNA: TGTGCCAGCAGCGTAGCTGCGGGTTCAACTAATGAAAAACTGTTTTTT
J: TRBJ1-1; D: NA; size: NA; V: TRBV5-1; CDR3: CASNERPGRAFF; DNA: TGCGCCAGCAACGAGAGGCCCGGTCGAGCTTTCTTT
J: TRBJ2-2; D: NA; size: NA; V: TRBV5-1; CDR3: CASSLALAGELFF; DNA: TGCGCCAGCAGCTTGGCGTTAGCCGGGGAGCTGTTTTTT
J: TRBJ2-5; D: NA; size: few; V: TRBV20-1; CDR3: CSAEQGGTQYF; DNA: TGCAGTGCAGAACAGGGAGGGACCCAGTACTTC
J: TRBJ2-5; D: NA; size: NA; V: TRBV29-1; CDR3: CSVEGMAQETQYF; DNA: TGCAGCGTTGAAGGAATGGCCCAAGAGACCCAGTACTTC
J: TRBJ1-1; D: NA; size: few; V: TRBV29-1; CDR3: CSVEGQLNTEAFF; DNA: TGCAGCGTTGAAGGCCAGCTGAACACTGAAGCTTTCTTT
J: TRBJ1-1; D: NA; size: NA; V: TRBV19; CDR3: CASSIRPGQNTEAFF; DNA: TGTGCCAGTAGTATAAGGCCAGGGCAGAACACTGAAGCTTTCTTT
J: TRBJ2-3; D: NA; size: few; V: TRBV6-1; CDR3: CASEGTDTQYF; DNA: TGTGCCAGCGAGGGCACAGATACGCAGTATTTT
J: TRBJ2-3; D: NA; size: NA; V: TRBV7-9; CDR3: CASSLESHTQYF; DNA: TGTGCCAGCAGCTTAGAGTCGCATACGCAGTATTTT
J: TRBJ2-5; D: NA; size: NA; V: TRBV7-6; CDR3: CASSLAGSETQYF; DNA: TGTGCCAGCAGCTTAGCTGGTTCCGAGACCCAGTACTTC
J: TRBJ1-2; D: NA; size: few; V: TRBV4-3; CDR3: CASSQERGYGYTF; DNA: TGCGCCAGCAGCCAAGAGAGAGGCTATGGCTACACCTTC
J: TRBJ2-6; D: NA; size: once; V: TRBV7-9; CDR3: CASSQGSGANVLTF; DNA: TGCGCCAGCAGCCAGGGGTCTGGGGCCAACGTCCTGACTTTC
J: TRBJ1-1; D: NA; size: NA; V: TRBV29-1; CDR3: CSVRASGAMNTEAFF; DNA: TGCAGCGTTCGAGCGTCAGGGGCGATGAACACTGAAGCTTTCTTT
J: TRBJ1-1; D: NA; size: NA; V: TRBV6-4; CDR3: CASSDGGGTEAFF; DNA: TGTGCCAGCAGTGACGGCGGGGGGACTGAAGCTTTCTTT
J: TRBJ2-4; D: NA; size: few; V: TRBV7-2; CDR3: CASSYQGGDAKNIQYF; DNA: TGTGCCAGCAGCTATCAGGGGGGTGATGCCAAAAACATTCAGTACTTC
J: TRBJ2-1; D: TRBD2; size: once; V: TRBV30; CDR3: CAWTRAGVVNEQFF; DNA: TGTGCCTGGACACGAGCGGGGGTTGTGAATGAGCAGTTCTTC
J: TRBJ2-3; D: NA; size: NA; V: TRBV7-2; CDR3: CASSPSTDTQYF; DNA: TGTGCCAGCAGCCCGTCCACAGATACGCAGTATTTT
J: TRBJ2-5; D: TRBD1; size: NA; V: TRBV30; CDR3: CAWKVRGWQETQYF; DNA: TGTGCCTGGAAGGTCAGGGGGTGGCAGGAGACCCAGTACTTC
J: TRBJ2-4; D: NA; size: NA; V: TRBV18; CDR3: CASSLGTTKNIQYF; DNA: TGTGCCAGCTCACTAGGGACAACCAAAAACATTCAGTACTTC
J: TRBJ2-2; D: NA; size: once; V: TRBV6-6; CDR3: CASSYGQSGELFF; DNA: TGTGCCAGCAGTTACGGACAATCCGGGGAGCTGTTTTTT
J: TRBJ1-5; D: NA; size: NA; V: TRBV19; CDR3: CASSILDGNQPQHF; DNA: TGTGCCAGTAGTATTTTGGACGGCAATCAGCCCCAGCATTTT
J: TRBJ2-3; D: NA; size: NA; V: TRBV29-1; CDR3: CSLTLGAQSTDTQYF; DNA: TGCAGCCTGACCCTTGGAGCCCAATCCACAGATACGCAGTATTTT
J: TRBJ2-3; D: TRBD1; size: NA; V: TRBV11-2; CDR3: CASSATQGARTDTQYF; DNA: TGTGCCAGCAGCGCAACACAGGGGGCGAGGACAGATACGCAGTATTTT
J: TRBJ2-1; D: NA; size: once; V: TRBV5-6; CDR3: CASSSPDNEQFF; DNA: TGTGCCAGCAGCTCCCCAGACAATGAGCAGTTCTTC
J: TRBJ1-4; D: NA; size: NA; V: TRBV7-2; CDR3: CASRPWVGAGEKLFF; DNA: TGTGCCAGCAGACCGTGGGTCGGAGCGGGTGAAAAACTGTTTTTT
J: TRBJ1-2; D: NA; size: NA; V: TRBV30; CDR3: CAWKQESNPYYGYTF; DNA: TGTGCCTGGAAACAGGAGTCCAACCCCTACTATGGCTACACCTTC
J: TRBJ2-7; D: TRBD1; size: NA; V: TRBV29-1; CDR3: CSVEGTGGYEQYF; DNA: TGCAGCGTTGAAGGTACAGGGGGCTACGAGCAGTACTTC
J: TRBJ2-6; D: TRBD2; size: NA; V: TRBV2; CDR3: CASRVAGSGANVLTF; DNA: TGTGCCAGCAGGGTAGCGGGCTCTGGGGCCAACGTCCTGACTTTC
J: TRBJ1-1; D: NA; size: few; V: TRBV29-1; CDR3: CSVEGRDIEAFF; DNA: TGCAGCGTTGAAGGCAGGGACATTGAAGCTTTCTTT
J: TRBJ2-3; D: TRBD2; size: NA; V: TRBV7-2; CDR3: CASSLSRAGGIPTDTQYF; DNA: TGTGCCAGCAGCTTAAGTCGAGCGGGGGGTATTCCCACAGATACGCAGTATTTT
J: TRBJ1-1; D: NA; size: many; V: TRBV4-1; CDR3: CASSSGSTMNTEAFF; DNA: TGCGCCAGCTCCTCGGGTTCCACCATGAACACTGAAGCTTTCTTT
J: TRBJ2-3; D: NA; size: NA; V: TRBV5-1; CDR3: CASSQGRADTQYF; DNA: TGCGCCAGCAGCCAAGGAAGGGCAGATACGCAGTATTTT
J: TRBJ2-6; D: NA; size: NA; V: TRBV19; CDR3: CASNTKRGGANVLTF; DNA: TGTGCCAGTAATACCAAACGAGGTGGGGCCAACGTCCTGACTTTC
J: TRBJ1-2; D: NA; size: NA; V: TRBV11-2; CDR3: CASSSGTYGYTF; DNA: TGTGCCAGCAGCTCCGGGACTTATGGCTACACCTTC
J: TRBJ2-7; D: NA; size: NA; V: TRBV9; CDR3: CASSVGLGDYEQYF; DNA: TGTGCCAGCAGCGTAGGATTGGGGGACTACGAGCAGTACTTC
J: TRBJ1-2; D: NA; size: few; V: TRBV30; CDR3: CAWSVRGAGYTF; DNA: TGTGCCTGGAGTGTTCGGGGTGCTGGCTACACCTTC
J: TRBJ2-3; D: NA; size: NA; V: TRBV7-2; CDR3: CASSSSGGSTQYF; DNA: TGTGCCAGCAGCTCCTCAGGTGGGAGTACGCAGTATTTT
J: TRBJ2-3; D: NA; size: many; V: TRBV7-2; CDR3: CASSLVHGADTQYF; DNA: TGTGCCAGCAGCTTAGTCCATGGGGCAGATACGCAGTATTTT
J: TRBJ1-1; D: TRBD1; size: NA; V: TRBV5-6; CDR3: CASSFPQTGHTEAFF; DNA: TGTGCCAGCAGCTTCCCCCAGACAGGGCACACTGAAGCTTTCTTT
J: TRBJ1-2; D: NA; size: NA; V: TRBV13; CDR3: CASSLGERYGYTF; DNA: TGTGCCAGCAGCTTAGGAGAGAGGTACGGCTACACCTTC
J: TRBJ1-6; D: TRBD1; size: NA; V: TRBV6-5; CDR3: CASSLDRAYSPLHF; DNA: TGTGCCAGCAGTCTGGACAGGGCCTATTCACCCCTCCACTTT
J: TRBJ1-5; D: TRBD1; size: NA; V: TRBV15; CDR3: CATSRESATGDYQHF; DNA: TGTGCCACCAGCAGAGAGTCGGCAACAGGGGATTACCAGCATTTT
J: TRBJ2-1; D: NA; size: NA; V: TRBV30; CDR3: CAWSVWAYNEQFF; DNA: TGTGCCTGGAGTGTATGGGCCTACAATGAGCAGTTCTTC
J: TRBJ2-2; D: NA; size: NA; V: TRBV30; CDR3: CAWTPGGTGELFF; DNA: TGTGCCTGGACCCCCGGGGGCACCGGGGAGCTGTTTTTT